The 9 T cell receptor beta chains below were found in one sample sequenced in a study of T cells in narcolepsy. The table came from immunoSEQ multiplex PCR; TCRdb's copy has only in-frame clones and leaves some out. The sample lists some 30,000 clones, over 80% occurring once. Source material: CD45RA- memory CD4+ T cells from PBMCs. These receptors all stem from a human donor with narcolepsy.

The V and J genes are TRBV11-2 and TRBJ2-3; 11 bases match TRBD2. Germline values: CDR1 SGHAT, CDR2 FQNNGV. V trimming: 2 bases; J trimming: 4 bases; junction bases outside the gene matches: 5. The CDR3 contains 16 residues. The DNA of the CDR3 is TGTGCCAGCAGCTTAACACTAGCGGGGGTCTCAGATACGCAGTATTTT. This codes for CASSLTLAGVSDTQYF.

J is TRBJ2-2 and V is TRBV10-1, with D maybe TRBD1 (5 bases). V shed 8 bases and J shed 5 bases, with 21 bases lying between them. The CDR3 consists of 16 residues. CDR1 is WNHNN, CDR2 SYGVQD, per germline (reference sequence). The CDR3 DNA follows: TGCGCCAGCCCTAAGGGGATAGGGCGGCGAACCGGGGAGCTGTTTTTT. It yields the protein CASPKGIGRRTGELFF.

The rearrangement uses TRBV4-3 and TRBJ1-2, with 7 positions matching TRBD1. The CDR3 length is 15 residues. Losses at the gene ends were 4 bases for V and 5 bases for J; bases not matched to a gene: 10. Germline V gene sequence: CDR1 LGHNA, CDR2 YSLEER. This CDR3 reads CASSPRQGSSYGYTF. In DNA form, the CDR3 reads TGCGCCAGCAGCCCACGACAGGGATCGAGTTATGGCTACACCTTC.

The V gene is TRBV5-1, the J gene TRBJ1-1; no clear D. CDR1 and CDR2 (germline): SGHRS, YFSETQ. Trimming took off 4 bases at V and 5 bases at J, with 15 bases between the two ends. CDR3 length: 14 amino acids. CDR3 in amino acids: CASSTRGGLTEAFF. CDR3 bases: TGCGCCAGCAGCACCCGGGGAGGGCTAACTGAAGCTTTCTTT.

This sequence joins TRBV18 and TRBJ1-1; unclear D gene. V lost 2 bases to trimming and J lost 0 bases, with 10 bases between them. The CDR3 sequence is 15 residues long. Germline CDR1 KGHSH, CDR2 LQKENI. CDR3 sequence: CASSPGLDLNTEAFF. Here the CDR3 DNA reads TGTGCCAGCTCACCAGGGTTAGACCTGAACACTGAAGCTTTCTTT.

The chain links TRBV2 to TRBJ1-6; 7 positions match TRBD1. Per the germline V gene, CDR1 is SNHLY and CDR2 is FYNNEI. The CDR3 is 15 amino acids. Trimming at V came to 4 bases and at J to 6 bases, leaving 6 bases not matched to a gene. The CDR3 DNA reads TGTGCCAGCAGTGTTCGGACAGGAGGTAATTCACCCCTCCACTTT. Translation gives CASSVRTGGNSPLHF.

The CDR3 here is CASSSREGGSYEQYF. The CDR3 nucleotides are TGTGCCAGCAGCTCGCGGGAGGGGGGATCCTACGAGCAGTACTTC. V gene TRBV7-9 combines with J gene TRBJ2-7; 9 bases line up with TRBD2. V trimming: 4 bases; J trimming: 1 base; junction bases outside the gene matches: 5. This CDR3 contains 15 residues. The V gene's germline CDR1 is SEHNR and CDR2 FQNEAQ (reference sequence).

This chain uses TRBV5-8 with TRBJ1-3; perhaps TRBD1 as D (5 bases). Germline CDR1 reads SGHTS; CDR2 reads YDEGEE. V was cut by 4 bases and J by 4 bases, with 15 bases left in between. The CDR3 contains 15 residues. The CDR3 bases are TGTGCCAGCAGCCCCCTTGGGAGGGGAGGAAACACCATATATTTT. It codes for CASSPLGRGGNTIYF.

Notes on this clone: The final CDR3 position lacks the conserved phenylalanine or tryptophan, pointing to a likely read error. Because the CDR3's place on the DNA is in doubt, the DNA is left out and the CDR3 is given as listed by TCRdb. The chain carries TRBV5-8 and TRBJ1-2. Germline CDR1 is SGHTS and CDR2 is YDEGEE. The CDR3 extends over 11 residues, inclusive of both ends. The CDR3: CASSSGTLTTI.